What follows describes a single T cell receptor beta chain. Its antigen is not identified. This may arise from a read error, as a much more abundant clone is one base away. The data are from a study of tumor and adjacent non-tumor tissue in lung cancer. The template was RNA from unsorted bulk tissue. CDR1 and CDR2 from the germline V gene are MNHEY and SVGAGI. The CDR3 is 14 amino acids. TCRbeta libraries were built with three rounds of nested PCR, modified from ARM-PCR. A single record per CDR3 protein comes from TCRdb applying MiXCR to the multiplex PCR reads. The repertoire holds 200,000 or so distinct CDR3 sequences, with around 71% as singletons. Findings and caveats of the study: Tumor repertoires had a smaller top 100 clone share than normal lung.

The specimen sequenced was lung tumor tissue. The chain is built from TRBV6-5 and TRBJ1-2; tentatively, D is TRBD1 (5 bases). The source is a man in his fifties or sixties with non-small cell lung cancer. CDR3 in amino acids: CTSSKLGTRDGYTF. CDR3 bases: TGTACCAGCAGCAAGTTGGGGACGAGGGATGGCTACACCTTC.